This TCR beta chain emerged from a study of blood T cell repertoires in COVID-19. On the study more broadly: T cells, B-cell-depleted T cells, or PBMCs supplied cDNA or gDNA.

Germline CDR1 and CDR2: LNHDA and SQIVND (reference sequence). CDR3 length equals 11 residues. Trimming stripped 3 bases from V and 15 bases from J, with 9 bases between. This clone turned up a few times. TCRdb's table, derived via immunoSEQ multiplex PCR, lists solely in-frame clones and lacks some. Counted here are 61,000 or so clones, over 75% occurring once; the ten biggest clones make up approximately 3.5%. The TCR was taken from an elderly woman with acute or convalescent COVID-19. This sequence joins TRBV19 and TRBJ1-6, with D tentatively TRBD1 (6 bases). Sequencing used peripheral blood. CDR3 protein: CASSIRDILHF. As DNA, the CDR3 is TGTGCCAGTAGTATCCGGGACATCCTCCACTTT.